The T cell receptor beta chain under discussion was sequenced for a study of blood T cell repertoires in COVID-19. Study context: The United States, Italy and Spain were the sources of the acute and convalescent COVID-19 samples. Sources were T cells, B-cell-depleted T cells, or PBMCs; the material itself was cDNA or gDNA.

V lost 3 bases and J lost 12, with 20 bases in between. The CDR3 covers 15 residues. Per germline, CDR1 MDHEN and CDR2 SYDVKM. Under the authors' procedure: Amplification from reference gene primers served as the basis for estimated nucleated cell counts. The method was immunoSEQ multiplex PCR; TCRdb's version includes in-frame clones alone and lacks a portion of them. D and trimming were read from the DNA, whereas the V and J calls and clone size are those reported in that table. In the table there are about 130,000 clones, more than 70% of which are singletons. The chain combines TRBV28 with TRBJ1-4; the D gene is possibly TRBD1 (6 bases). This TCR derives from an elderly woman with COVID-19, enrolled during active disease. The specimen was peripheral blood. The CDR3 loop reads CASSFSGGLLNELFF. CDR3 nucleotide sequence: TGTGCCAGCAGTTTTTCGGGGGGGCTTTTGAACGAACTGTTTTTT. The full variable domain, rest sourced from reference TRBV28 and TRBJ1-4, is DVKVTQSSRYLVKRTGEKVFLECVQDMDHENMFWYRQDPGLGLRLIYFSYDVKMKEKGDIPEGYSVSREKKERFSLILESASTNQTSMYLCASSFSGGLLNELFFGSGTQLSVL.